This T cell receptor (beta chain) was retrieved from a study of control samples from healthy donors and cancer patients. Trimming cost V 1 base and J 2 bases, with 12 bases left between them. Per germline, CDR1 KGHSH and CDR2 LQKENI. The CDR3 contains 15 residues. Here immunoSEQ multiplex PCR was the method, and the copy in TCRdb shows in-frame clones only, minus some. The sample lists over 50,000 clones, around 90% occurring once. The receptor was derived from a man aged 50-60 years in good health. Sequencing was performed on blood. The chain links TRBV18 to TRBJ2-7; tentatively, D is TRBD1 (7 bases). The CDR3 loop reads CASSPRRDSTYEQYF. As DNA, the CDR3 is TGTGCCAGCTCACCACGGCGGGACAGTACCTACGAGCAGTACTTC.